This T cell receptor (beta chain) appears in the sequencing data of a study of shared clonotypes between healthy human individuals (dated by TCRdb to 2020 to 2021). Notes on the research overall: The cohort included three men and a couple of women between 18 and 49 years of age. Per donor, three plates each were used for CD4 naive and CD4 memory, two for CD8 naive, and one for CD8 memory. To estimate repertoire size and how much clonotypes are shared between individuals, the study performed deep sequencing of blood TCR repertoires from a few healthy adults. To increase sequencing depth and limit assay-specific biases, different laboratories used diverse techniques to prepare libraries and sequence TCR repertoires. Each donor's leukapheresis produced roughly between roughly 0.85 and 9.5 billion PBMCs. Here is what the overall study found, with its caveats: Even with the large sequencing depth, rarefaction of the sorted-subset datasets indicated that sequencing was incomplete. Sampling was limited to blood, and TCR repertoires in tissue likely differ from TCR repertoires in blood. Pairwise subsampling indicated that sequencing depth was expected to affect the degree of clonotype sharing among donors. Estimated clonotype richness was generally larger for naive than for memory subsets. Compared with non-shared clonotypes, the clonotypes found in all four sorted-subset donors had higher generation probabilities. Sharing across several donors was observed for 4.5% to 6.5% of naive CD4, less than 4% of naive CD8, around 2.5% of memory CD4, and approximately 0.41% of memory CD8 clonotypes. The small number of donors limited the genetic and exposure-history diversity represented.

Using the deep immunoSEQ assay, multiplex PCR amplified TCR CDR3 regions from genomic DNA. Extracted genomic DNA from each cell subset was distributed evenly across all wells of several immunoSEQ 96-well plates, and each plate was treated as a replicate. For sorted subsets, approximately 200 ng of genomic DNA, equivalent to tens of thousands of T cell genomes, went into each replicate PCR. The purified libraries were quantified using a Qubit 3.0 fluorometer, sized with a Bioanalyzer 2100, and then quantified again using the KAPA Library Quantification kit. Each immunoSEQ 96-well plate was sequenced on its own single-read 150-cycle Illumina NextSeq 550 flow cell. The original pipeline was this. Because only junctional sequences without quality scores were contained in the immunoSEQ output, filtering matching that applied to full-length reads could not be performed. To assign V/J genes and CDR3, sequences were annotated using PyIR, a Python wrapper for IgBLAST v1.9, with IMGT germline references. Reads with weak V/J assignments (E-value above 1e-6), missing CDR3, stop codons, out-of-frame junctions, or ambiguous translated residues were removed. V3J clonotypes were defined as sequences sharing an identical inferred V gene, J gene, and CDR3 amino acid sequence. Percentage overlap between repertoires was computed as shared unique clonotypes divided by the size of the smaller repertoire. RTK rarefaction, the Chao1 estimator, and Recon v2.1 estimates of unobserved clonotypes were used to assess repertoire richness. Generation probabilities for all TCRbeta clonotypes obtained by the gDNA method from several donors were computed using OLGA. What TCRdb holds here is the immuneACCESS table cut down to in-frame rearrangements. Part of the clones is not present; checked against another copy, under half of the missing clones reflect an unresolved V gene, and the others are unexplained. That table gives V, J and clone size, and the DNA gave D and trimming. This sample gives 950,000 to 1,100,000 clones in total; about 80% of them show up just once. Roughly 0.61% of the sample is in the top ten clones.

Donors were healthy HIV-negative adults with no recently reported acute infections or vaccinations. All donors were Caucasian adults living in Nashville, Tennessee, USA. Magnetic negative selection was used to enrich CD4+ T cells, after which naive cells were positively selected on CD45RA and the negative fraction became the memory subset. After blood collection by leukapheresis, PBMCs were isolated using Ficoll-Histopaque density gradient centrifugation and then cryopreserved in the vapor phase of liquid nitrogen. Purity and quantity of every magnetically sorted T cell population were checked by analytical flow cytometry. Genomic DNA was isolated from every sorted fraction and measured by UV absorbance on a Nanodrop 2000c. Reading from cysteine to phenylalanine, the CDR3 counts 15 amino acids. Kept here is only the CDR3 DNA, which spans 45 bases and is read in frame from base 1. The germline V gene provides CDR1 KGHSH and CDR2 LQKENI. V is pared back by 6 bases and J by 0 bases, with 13 bases lying between the germline termini.

Concerning this clone itself: Which antigen it targets is not known. Qualities for individual bases were not recorded, and no much larger clone is one base off.

The chain is assembled from TRBV18 and TRBJ2-3, with the D gene not confidently named. The TCR was taken from a young man in good health. Some clones in this sample may be carry-over from other donors' samples. The sample comprised memory CD4+ T cells from PBMCs. What this sample's cell subset or site label stands for: CD45RA-negative fraction. The nucleotide sequence is given as TGTGCCAGCTCGCCGGGTCGACAAAGCACAGATACGCAGTATTTT. This is translated as CASSPGRQSTDTQYF.